This T cell receptor beta chain stems from a study of blood T cell repertoires in COVID-19. Study details: The analysed material was cDNA or gDNA that came from T cells, B-cell-depleted T cells, or PBMCs.

This clone came up a few times. Per the study methods: From reference gene primer amplification, estimates of nucleated cell counts were derived. Assay used: immunoSEQ multiplex PCR; TCRdb lists only in-frame clones, some missing. That table is the source of V, J and clone size, and D and trimming were worked out from the DNA. Found here are around 300,000 clones, around 88% of them singletons; the top ten hold under 2%. Followed longitudinally, the Seattle patients had been enrolled during active infection. J gave up 8 bases and V 2 bases, and 7 bases lay outside the gene matches. Looked up from germline, CDR1 is SGHNT and CDR2 is YYREEE (reference sequence). This CDR3 contains 15 residues.

Source material: peripheral blood. The TCR was taken from a woman aged 25 to 39 with COVID-19, enrolled during active disease. The chain has TRBV5-4 and TRBJ1-2, with 12 bases fitting TRBD1. For the CDR3, the DNA is TGTGCCAGCAGCTTTTTAGGGACAGGGGGCTTCGGCTACACCTTC. Protein sequence: CASSFLGTGGFGYTF.